This TCR beta chain was captured in a study of Ad26.COV2.S vaccination and SARS-CoV-2 variants. Study-wide context: Administration of Ad26.COV2.S was intramuscular, either once or twice 56 days apart.

The treatment was: roughly 19 received Ad26.COV2.S at low or high dose, single or two shots; about 5 received placebo; per-sample allocation not given. Day 63 after the first injection of vaccine or placebo was the sampling time. The CDR3 has 13 residues. Germline V gives CDR1 SGDLS, CDR2 YYNGEE. V lost 0 bases and J lost 3, with 7 bases in between. Many counts were recorded for this clone. The table came from immunoSEQ multiplex PCR; TCRdb's copy has only in-frame clones and leaves some out. The repertoire holds roughly 400,000 clones, 92% seen once, with 1.5% to 2% in the top ten. This chain uses TRBV9 with TRBJ2-7, with D unresolved. The clonotype originates from a person aged 18 to 59 who received the Ad26.COV2.S COVID-19 vaccine or a placebo. The material sequenced was peripheral blood, taken in a trial of Ad26.COV2.S vaccine versus placebo. The CDR3 nucleotides read TGTGCCAGCAGCGTAGATCACGGCTACGAGCAGTACTTC. Translating it yields CASSVDHGYEQYF.